The sequence of this T cell receptor beta chain was determined in a study of shared clonotypes between healthy human individuals. On the study more broadly: Every donor yielded three CD4 naive, three CD4 memory, two CD8 naive and one CD8 memory plate.

V trimming: 3 bases; J trimming: 2 bases; junction bases outside the gene matches: 7. CDR1 SGHNT and CDR2 YYREEE come from the germline V gene (reference sequence). CDR3 size: 15 residues. Study conclusions and caveats: Inspection by rarefaction showed sorted-subset sequencing to be incomplete despite large depth.

A remark on this clone: Its antigen remains unknown.

Authors' data handling: Filtering was not the same, since immunoSEQ gave junction-only sequences without quality scores. The assay was immunoSEQ multiplex PCR, and TCRdb's table has in-frame clones only and misses some. V and J calls plus clone size are reproduced from that table; the DNA served to infer D and trimming. The data show about 1.9 million clones, over 85% seen once. Naivety among CD8 cells was defined by CD45RO negativity and positive CCR7 selection, thereby excluding terminally differentiated effector memory CD45RA+ cells. Material for sequencing was naive CD8+ T cells from PBMCs. The rearrangement links TRBV5-4 to TRBJ2-5; 7 nucleotides match TRBD1. This TCR came from a young man in good health. Some clones in this sample may be carry-over from other donors' samples. The CDR3 here is CASSSPQGWQETQYF. DNA of the CDR3: TGTGCCAGCAGCTCACCACAGGGGTGGCAAGAGACCCAGTACTTC.